These T cell receptor beta chains were read from a single sample in a study of T cell responses to AZD1222 COVID-19 vaccine. Some clones are missing from TCRdb's copy, which holds only in-frame ones; the method was immunoSEQ multiplex PCR. The table records about 180,000 clones, around 90% of them present only once. This specimen consisted of peripheral blood, obtained on day 0 of AZD1222 vaccination. These receptors were collected from an adult in good health. CDR3s include the opening cysteine and the closing phenylalanine or tryptophan. A D gene is named only where the DNA matches it firmly. Expanded clones are given a class, and other clones once, few, many or no size at all.

len	v_gene	abundance	d_gene	j_gene	CDR3nt	CDR3aa
19	TRBV27	NA	TRBD2	TRBJ2-2	TGTGCCAGCAGCTCCAGCGGGAGTATCTTCTCCCTCTTCACCGGGGAGCTGTTTTTT	CASSSSGSIFSLFTGELFF
16	TRBV6-5	NA	TRBD2	TRBJ2-7	TGTGCCAGCAGTTATAGTAGAGCGGGGACTCAGTACGAGCAGTACTTC	CASSYSRAGTQYEQYF
15	TRBV19	NA	TRBD1	TRBJ1-1	TGTGCCAGTAGTTCAACAGGGGGGATTGGTACTGAAGCTTTCTTT	CASSSTGGIGTEAFF
14	TRBV2	NA	NA	TRBJ2-1	TGTGCCAGCAGTGGCCACGACCCTTACAATGAGCAGTTCTTC	CASSGHDPYNEQFF
16	TRBV18	NA	TRBD2	TRBJ2-7	TGTGCCAGCTCCTCGAAGACTAGCGGGGGGCCCTACGAGCAGTACTTC	CASSSKTSGGPYEQYF
16	TRBV7-9	NA	TRBD1	TRBJ1-4	TGTGCCAGCAGCTTAAACGGACAGGGCCTTAATGAAAAACTGTTTTTT	CASSLNGQGLNEKLFF
15	TRBV3-1/TRBV3-2	NA	TRBD2	TRBJ2-1	TGTGCCAGCAGCCAAGCGGGAGGGCCTGGGGATGAGCAGTTCTTC	CASSQAGGPGDEQFF
16	TRBV5-5	NA	TRBD1	TRBJ1-6	TGTGCCAGCACCCCGTCGCCAGGGGGCAAGAATTCACCCCTCCACTTT	CASTPSPGGKNSPLHF
17	TRBV28	NA	NA	TRBJ2-1	TGTGCCAGCAGCTTCTCCGGAGGTCGTACCTCCTACAATGAGCAGTTCTTC	CASSFSGGRTSYNEQFF
15	TRBV5-1	once	TRBD2	TRBJ2-3	TGCGCCAGCCAGTGGACTAGCGGGGGCACAGATACGCAGTATTTT	CASQWTSGGTDTQYF
13	TRBV6-1	NA	NA	TRBJ2-5	TGTGCCAGCAGTGAGGCAGGGTGGGAGACCCAGTACTTC	CASSEAGWETQYF
14	TRBV4-1	NA	NA	TRBJ2-7	TGCGCCAGCAGCCAAGCTTCGTGGGGGAACGAGCAGTACTTC	CASSQASWGNEQYF
13	TRBV2	NA	TRBD1	TRBJ2-7	TGTGCCAGCAGTCCCGGGACAGGGAACGAGCAGTACTTC	CASSPGTGNEQYF
11	TRBV20-1	NA	TRBD1	TRBJ1-2	TGCAGTACGACAGGGGCTCGAAGGATCACCTTC	CSTTGARRITF
15	TRBV19	NA	NA	TRBJ2-7	TGTGCCAGTAGTATCGGGACCTCCGTAAGCTACGAGCAGTACTTC	CASSIGTSVSYEQYF
16	TRBV18	NA	NA	TRBJ1-2	TGTGCCAGCTCACCACAATCGGGCCGAGCTAACTATGGCTACACCTTC	CASSPQSGRANYGYTF
13	TRBV9	once	NA	TRBJ1-1	TGTGCCAGCAGCAGCACGGGGGAGACTGAAGCTTTCTTT	CASSSTGETEAFF
12	TRBV11-2	NA	NA	TRBJ1-6	TGTGCCAGCAGCTTATGGAATTCACCCCTCCACTTT	CASSLWNSPLHF
15	TRBV7-7	NA	NA	TRBJ2-3	TGTGCCAGCAGCCCTCATCCTCCGGGGACAGATACGCAGTATTTT	CASSPHPPGTDTQYF
14	TRBV5-5	NA	NA	TRBJ1-1	TGTGCCAGCAGCTTCGGACACGGGAACACTGAAGCTTTCTTT	CASSFGHGNTEAFF
15	TRBV28	NA	NA	TRBJ2-1	TGTGCCAGCAGTTTAGTTTTTGTCGGTCAGATTGAGCAGTTCTTC	CASSLVFVGQIEQFF
13	TRBV5-1	NA	NA	TRBJ1-2	TGCGCCAGCAGCTTGGACAGCAACTATGGCTACACCTTC	CASSLDSNYGYTF
17	TRBV21-1	NA	NA	TRBJ1-5	TGTGCCAGCAGCAAACCCCGAGGGTCCGGATCAGCCCAGCCCCAGCATTTT	CASSKPRGSGSAQPQHF
15	TRBV19	NA	TRBD1	TRBJ1-1	TGTGCCAGTAGTATAGGGCAGGGGGGGGACACTGAAGCTTTCTTT	CASSIGQGGDTEAFF
14	TRBV7-8	NA	NA	TRBJ2-1	TGTGCCAGCAGCTTAGCGGCTAGCATCGATGAGCAGTTCTTC	CASSLAASIDEQFF
14	TRBV10-2	NA	NA	TRBJ1-1	TGCGCCAGCAGTGAGTCCTGGGGTGGCACTGAAGCTTTCTTT	CASSESWGGTEAFF
18	TRBV28	NA	NA	TRBJ1-5	TGTGCCAGCGGTCCTAAGCTCGGGACGAAGGGCAAGCATCAGCCCCAGCATTTT	CASGPKLGTKGKHQPQHF
21	TRBV3-1/TRBV3-2	once	TRBD2	TRBJ2-2	TGTGCCAGCAGCCAAGATCAGGGTTCGGTGGTGCTACTAGCGGGAACCGGGGAGCTGTTTTTT	CASSQDQGSVVLLAGTGELFF
19	TRBV28	NA	TRBD2	TRBJ2-5	TGTGCCAGCAGTCGTGGCGGCCTAGCGGGATTCGGGGGGAAAGAGACCCAGTACTTC	CASSRGGLAGFGGKETQYF
15	TRBV5-1	NA	TRBD2	TRBJ2-7	TGCGCCAGCAGCGCGGGACTAGCGGGGGACTACGAGCAGTACTTC	CASSAGLAGDYEQYF
14	TRBV2	NA	NA	TRBJ2-4	TGTGCCAGCAGTGAGGGGATAGCCAAAAACATTCAGTACTTC	CASSEGIAKNIQYF